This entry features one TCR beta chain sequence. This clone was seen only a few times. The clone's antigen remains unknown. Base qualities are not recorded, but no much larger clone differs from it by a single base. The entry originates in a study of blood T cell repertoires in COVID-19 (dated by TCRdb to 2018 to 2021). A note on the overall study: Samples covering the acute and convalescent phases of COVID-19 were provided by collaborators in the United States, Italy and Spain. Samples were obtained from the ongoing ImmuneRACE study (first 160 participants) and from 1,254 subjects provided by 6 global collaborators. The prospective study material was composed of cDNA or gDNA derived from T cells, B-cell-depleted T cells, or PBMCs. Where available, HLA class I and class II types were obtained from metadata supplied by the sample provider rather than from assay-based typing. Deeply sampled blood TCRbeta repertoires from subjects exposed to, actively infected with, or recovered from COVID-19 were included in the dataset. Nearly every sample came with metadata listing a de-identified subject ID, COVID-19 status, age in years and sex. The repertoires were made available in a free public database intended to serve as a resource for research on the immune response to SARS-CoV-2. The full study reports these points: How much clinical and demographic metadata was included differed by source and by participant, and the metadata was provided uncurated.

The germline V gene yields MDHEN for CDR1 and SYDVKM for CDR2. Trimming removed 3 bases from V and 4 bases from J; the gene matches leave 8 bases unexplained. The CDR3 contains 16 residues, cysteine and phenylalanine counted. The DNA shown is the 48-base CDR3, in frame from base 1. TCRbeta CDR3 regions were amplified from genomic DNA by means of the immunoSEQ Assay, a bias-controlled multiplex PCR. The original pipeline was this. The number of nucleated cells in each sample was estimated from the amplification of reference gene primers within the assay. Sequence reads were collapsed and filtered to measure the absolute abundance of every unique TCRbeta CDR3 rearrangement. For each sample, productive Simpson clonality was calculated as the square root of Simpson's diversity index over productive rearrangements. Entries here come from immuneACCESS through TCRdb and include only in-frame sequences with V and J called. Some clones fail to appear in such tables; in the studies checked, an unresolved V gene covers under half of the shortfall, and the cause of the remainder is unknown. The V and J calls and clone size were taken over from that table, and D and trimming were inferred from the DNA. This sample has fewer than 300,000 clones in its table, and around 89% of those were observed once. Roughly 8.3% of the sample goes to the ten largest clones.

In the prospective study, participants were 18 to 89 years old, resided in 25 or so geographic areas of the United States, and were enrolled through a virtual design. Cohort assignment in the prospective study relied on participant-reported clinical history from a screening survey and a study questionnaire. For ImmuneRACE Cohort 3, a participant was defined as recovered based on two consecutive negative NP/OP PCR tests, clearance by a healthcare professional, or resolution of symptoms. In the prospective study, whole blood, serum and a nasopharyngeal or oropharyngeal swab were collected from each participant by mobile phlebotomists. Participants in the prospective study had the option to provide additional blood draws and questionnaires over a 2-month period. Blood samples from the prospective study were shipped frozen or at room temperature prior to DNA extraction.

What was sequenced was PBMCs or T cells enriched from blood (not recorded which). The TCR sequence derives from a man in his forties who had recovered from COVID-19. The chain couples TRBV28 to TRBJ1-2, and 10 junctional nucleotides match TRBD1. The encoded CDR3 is CASSFGTGVASYGYTF. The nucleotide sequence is TGTGCCAGCAGTTTCGGGACAGGGGTGGCTAGCTATGGCTACACCTTC.